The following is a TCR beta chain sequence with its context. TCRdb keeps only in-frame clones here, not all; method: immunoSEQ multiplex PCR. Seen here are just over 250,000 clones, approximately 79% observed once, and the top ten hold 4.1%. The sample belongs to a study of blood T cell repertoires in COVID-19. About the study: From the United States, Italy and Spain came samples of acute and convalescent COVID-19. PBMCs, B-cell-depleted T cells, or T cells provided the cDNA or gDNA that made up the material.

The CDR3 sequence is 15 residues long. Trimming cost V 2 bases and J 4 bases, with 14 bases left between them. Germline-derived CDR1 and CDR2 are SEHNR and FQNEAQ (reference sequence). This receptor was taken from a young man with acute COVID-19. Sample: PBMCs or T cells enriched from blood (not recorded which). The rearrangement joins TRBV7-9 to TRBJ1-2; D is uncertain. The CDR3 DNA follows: TGTGCCAGCAGCTTACTCCAGGTACCCGTCTATGGCTACACCTTC. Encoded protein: CASSLLQVPVYGYTF.